This T cell receptor (beta chain) stems from a study of blood T cell repertoires in COVID-19. The overall study: From T cells, B-cell-depleted T cells, or PBMCs came the material, which was cDNA or gDNA.

Authors' analysis steps: Reference gene primers were amplified, and this amplification served to estimate nucleated cell counts. Profiling relied on immunoSEQ multiplex PCR, and the TCRdb table lists in-frame clones only, not all of them. V, J and clone size are those of that table, while D and trimming were read from the DNA. This table holds some 57,000 clones, 75% to 95% found once. The CDR3 runs 17 residues. CDR1 and CDR2 (germline): MNHEY, SVGEGT. Trimming took off 2 bases at V and 1 base at J, with 14 bases between the two ends. The chain recombines TRBV6-2 or TRBV6-3 with TRBJ2-2; a possible D gene is TRBD1 (6 bases). This clonotype originated in a man between 50 and 59 years old with active COVID-19. Sequences were obtained from peripheral blood. As DNA, the CDR3 is TGTGCCAGCAGTTACCTGATGATGACAGGGAACACCGGGGAGCTGTTTTTT. It is translated as CASSYLMMTGNTGELFF.